Presented here are 24 T cell receptor beta chains from one specimen sequenced in a study of T cell responses to AZD1222 COVID-19 vaccine. Sequencing used immunoSEQ multiplex PCR; TCRdb keeps in-frame clones, though not all of them. The profile covers about 150,000 clones, with more than 70% appearing a single time and 2% to 2.5% taken by the ten largest. The sequences come from peripheral blood, collected on day 0 of AZD1222 vaccination. These TCRs come from an adult in good health.

CDR3 nucleotide sequence: TGTGCCAGCAGCGTAGCAGGGGAGAGCTCCTACAATGAGCAGTTCTTC. This encodes CASSVAGESSYNEQFF. The V gene is TRBV9, the J gene TRBJ2-1, with a possible D match to TRBD1 (6 bases). Per the germline V gene, CDR1 is SGDLS and CDR2 is YYNGEE. V gave up 0 bases and J gave up 0 bases, with 10 bases separating them. The CDR3 is 16 amino acids.

This chain uses TRBV28 with TRBJ1-1; 9 positions agree with TRBD1. CDR3 size: 18 residues. In germline, CDR1 is MDHEN, CDR2 SYDVKM. Germline trimming cut 2 bases from V and 2 bases from J; bases unmatched to any gene: 12. The CDR3 DNA reads as TGTGCCAGCAGTTTACCTCCCAGGACAGGGGTAAAAAACACTGAAGCTTTCTTT. Its translation is CASSLPPRTGVKNTEAFF.

The rearrangement links TRBV29-1 to TRBJ2-7; the D gene is possibly TRBD1 (6 bases). The germline V gene encodes CDR1 SQVTM and CDR2 ANQGSEA. The CDR3 consists of 12 residues. The V and J ends lost 4 bases and 1 base respectively, with 8 bases between them. The CDR3 region is CSVGRGSYEQYF. In DNA form, the CDR3 reads TGCAGCGTTGGCAGGGGATCCTACGAGCAGTACTTC.

The chain is built from TRBV15 and TRBJ2-5; TRBD2 agrees at 9 bases. CDR1 and CDR2 from the germline V gene are LNHNV and YYDKDF (reference sequence). J gave up 5 bases and V 1 base, and 2 bases lay outside the gene matches. This CDR3 is 14 amino acids long. This chain's CDR3 is CATSRVSGSETQYF. In DNA, the CDR3 is TGTGCCACCAGCAGAGTTAGCGGGAGTGAGACCCAGTACTTC.

V is TRBV7-9 and J is TRBJ2-3; TRBD2 aligns across 7 bases. Germline loops: CDR1 SEHNR, CDR2 FQNEAQ (reference sequence). CDR3 size: 13 residues. The ends lost 7 bases at V and 6 bases at J; junction bases unmatched: 7. The CDR3 coding sequence is TGTGCCAGCACTCCCCGGGGGGTGGATACGCAGTATTTT. This sequence encodes CASTPRGVDTQYF.

This clone was picked up a small number of times. The chain is built from TRBV27 and TRBJ2-1; TRBD2 might be the D (6 bases). V lost 10 bases and J lost 8, with 12 bases in between. The CDR3 loop spans 11 amino acids. The V gene's germline CDR1 is MNHEY and CDR2 SMNVEV (reference sequence). This CDR3 reads CATWKRDEQFF. CDR3 DNA: TGTGCCACCTGGAAGCGGGATGAGCAGTTCTTC.

This clone appeared once. The chain combines TRBV7-8 with TRBJ2-5, with D unclear. V lost 5 bases and J 2 bases, leaving 3 bases between the germline ends. This CDR3 has 11 amino acids. CDR1 SGHVS and CDR2 FQNEAQ come from the germline V gene. CDR3 amino acids: CASSAQETQYF. The CDR3 region has the DNA TGTGCCAGCAGCGCTCAAGAGACCCAGTACTTC. Full variable domain (rest looked up from reference TRBV7-8 and TRBJ2-5): GAGVSQSPRYKVAKRGQDVALRCDPISGHVSLFWYQQALGQGPEFLTYFQNEAQLDKSGLPSDRFFAERPEGSVSTLKIQRTQQEDSAVYLCASSAQETQYFGPGTRLLVL.

V usage is TRBV5-1 and J usage is TRBJ1-4, with 7 bases lining up with TRBD1. With V trimmed by 0 bases and J by 10 bases, 6 bases remained unmatched. The CDR3 runs 14 residues. Germline lookup yields CDR1 SGHRS and CDR2 YFSETQ. The CDR3 region is CASSLDRGSGKLFF. The CDR3 DNA reads as TGCGCCAGCAGCTTGGACAGGGGAAGCGGAAAACTGTTTTTT.

The chain links TRBV5-4 to TRBJ2-2; D might be TRBD1 (6 bases). V was pared by 4 bases and J by 3 bases, with 19 bases between. CDR3 length: 17 residues. Germline V gene lookup returns CDR1 SGHNT and CDR2 YYREEE (reference sequence). In nucleotides, the CDR3 is TGTGCCAGCAGCACCGCGTACAGGGTGAGGGACACCGGGGAGCTGTTTTTT. Residues: CASSTAYRVRDTGELFF.

This clone was detected only once. V gene TRBV7-9 combines with J gene TRBJ2-1, with TRBD2 matching 7 bases. Trimming removed 5 bases from V and 6 bases from J; junction bases left unmatched: 13. Per germline, CDR1 SEHNR and CDR2 FQNEAQ (reference sequence). The CDR3 spans 16 residues. CDR3 region: CASSVPGLSNSNEQFF. Written as DNA, the CDR3 is TGTGCCAGCAGCGTTCCGGGACTAAGTAATAGCAATGAGCAGTTCTTC.

The table lists this clone with a few counts. J is TRBJ1-1 and V is TRBV6-5; D is unclear. Germline V gives CDR1 MNHEY, CDR2 SVGAGI. The V gene lost 6 bases and the J gene lost 0 bases, with 14 bases spanning the gap. CDR3 length equals 15 residues. CDR3 in amino acids: CASRTPRSMNTEAFF. CDR3 DNA: TGTGCCAGCAGAACCCCGCGGTCCATGAACACTGAAGCTTTCTTT.

The V call is TRBV3-1 (or the pseudogene TRBV3-2), the J call TRBJ1-2, with TRBD1 matching over 7 bases. Germline loops: CDR1 LGHDT, CDR2 YNNKEL (reference sequence). V shed 4 bases, J shed 3 bases, and the junction held 14 bases outside the gene matches. This CDR3 region has 17 residues. The CDR3 sequence: CASSRPLSGGADYGYTF. The CDR3 DNA follows: TGTGCCAGCAGCCGCCCCTTGTCAGGGGGGGCCGACTATGGCTACACCTTC.

The chain has TRBV7-3 and TRBJ2-1; D perhaps matches TRBD2 (6 bases). Trimming pared 5 bases from V and 8 bases from J, leaving 16 bases between. There are 14 residues in the CDR3. CDR1 and CDR2 (germline): SGHTA, FQGTGA. CDR3 nucleotide sequence: TGTGCCAGCAGCCCCTGGGGGGAGCGCGATGAGCAGTTCTTC. Translation: CASSPWGERDEQFF.

The chain couples TRBV7-9 to TRBJ1-3, with D perhaps matching TRBD1 (5 bases). Germline lookup yields CDR1 SEHNR and CDR2 FQNEAQ (reference sequence). V lost 3 bases and J lost 8, with 14 bases in between. The CDR3 totals 14 residues. CDR3 DNA sequence: TGTGCCAGCAGCTTGGGCAGGGTAGGAGACACCATATATTTT. It translates to CASSLGRVGDTIYF.

This sequence joins TRBV28 and TRBJ2-6; D not resolved. Germline V lookup: CDR1 MDHEN, CDR2 SYDVKM. This CDR3 has 15 residues. V was trimmed by 5 bases and J by 4 bases, leaving 12 bases between them. For the CDR3, the DNA is TGTGCCAGCAGTCCAGCCGGGTCCGGGGCCAACGTCCTGACTTTC. Its translation: CASSPAGSGANVLTF.

The chain joins TRBV25-1 to TRBJ1-6; D unclear. This CDR3 is 14 amino acids long. Germline CDR1 and CDR2: MGHDK and SYGVNS. V shed 2 bases and J shed 6 bases, with 8 bases lying between them. The CDR3 here is CASSELESNSPLHF. As DNA, the CDR3 is TGTGCCAGCAGTGAACTAGAGAGTAATTCACCCCTCCACTTT.

The V gene is TRBV29-1, the J gene TRBJ2-3; a weak D match, TRBD2 (6 bases). This CDR3 has 15 amino acids. Trimming took 2 bases from V and 0 from J, leaving 12 bases between them. CDR1 and CDR2 (germline): SQVTM, ANQGSEA. The CDR3 region has the DNA TGCAGCGTTGAAAAGGCGGGGACTAGCACAGATACGCAGTATTTT. Amino acid sequence: CSVEKAGTSTDTQYF.

The V call is TRBV6-6, the J call TRBJ2-2, with 7 bases identical to TRBD1. Trimming cost V 5 bases and J 1 base; bases outside gene matches: 10. The CDR3 runs to 17 residues. Germline V CDR1 and CDR2: MNHNY, SVGAGI (reference sequence). CDR3 sequence reads: CASSPHRGQRNTGELFF. The CDR3 region has the DNA TGTGCCAGCAGTCCACACCGGGGACAGCGGAACACCGGGGAGCTGTTTTTT.

For the CDR3, the DNA is TGTGCCAGCAGGCTGAAGGGACAGGGCTCAGATACGCAGTATTTT. Translated, it gives CASRLKGQGSDTQYF. This chain links TRBV2 with TRBJ2-3; 9 bases fit TRBD1. CDR3 size: 15 residues. CDR1 SNHLY and CDR2 FYNNEI come from the germline V gene. The J segment lost 4 bases and the V segment lost 6 bases, leaving 8 bases of the junction unmatched.

This chain links TRBV9 with TRBJ2-1; possible D gene TRBD2, 6 bases. V gave up 2 bases and J gave up 5 bases, with 8 bases separating them. The CDR3 runs to 13 residues. CDR1 SGDLS and CDR2 YYNGEE come from the germline V gene. The CDR3 DNA sequence: TGTGCCAGCAGCGTGCGGGACCACAATGAGCAGTTCTTC. It codes for CASSVRDHNEQFF.

This clone was counted a single time. V gene TRBV5-1 combines with J gene TRBJ2-1; 10 bases fit TRBD1. Germline CDR1 SGHRS, CDR2 YFSETQ. CDR3 length equals 16 residues. V trimming: 0 bases; J trimming: 6 bases; junction bases outside the gene matches: 6. CDR3 protein: CASSLGDRGRSNEQFF. In DNA, the CDR3 is TGCGCCAGCAGCTTGGGGGACAGGGGTCGGTCCAATGAGCAGTTCTTC.

This clone appeared a few times. The chain employs TRBV9 and TRBJ1-1; weak D call: TRBD1 (6 bases). Between the trimmed V and J ends, which lost 0 bases and 6 bases, there was a span of 15 bases. The germline V gene encodes CDR1 SGDLS and CDR2 YYNGEE. CDR3 size: 15 residues. CDR3 sequence: CASSVGSGGGPEAFF. CDR3 sequence (DNA): TGTGCCAGCAGCGTAGGGTCGGGTGGGGGGCCTGAAGCTTTCTTT.

The chain employs TRBV21-1 and TRBJ1-5. TRBV21-1 is a documented pseudogene. CDR3 length: 13 residues. CDR3: CASSSRPDQPQHF. The CDR3 coding sequence is TGTGCCAGCAGCTCCCGACCCGATCAGCCCCAGCATTTT.

J is TRBJ1-1 and V is TRBV5-1; D is undetermined. Trimming removed 8 bases from V and 2 bases from J, with 10 bases in between. The germline V gene has CDR1 SGHRS and CDR2 YFSETQ. This CDR3 is built from 12 residues. The CDR3 here is CASKEGNTEAFF. The DNA for the CDR3 is TGCGCCAGTAAAGAAGGAAACACTGAAGCTTTCTTT. Full variable domain (rest looked up from reference TRBV5-1 and TRBJ1-1): KAGVTQTPRYLIKTRGQQVTLSCSPISGHRSVSWYQQTPGQGLQFLFEYFSETQRNKGNFPGRFSGRQFSNSRSEMNVSTLELGDSALYLCASKEGNTEAFFGQGTRLTVV.